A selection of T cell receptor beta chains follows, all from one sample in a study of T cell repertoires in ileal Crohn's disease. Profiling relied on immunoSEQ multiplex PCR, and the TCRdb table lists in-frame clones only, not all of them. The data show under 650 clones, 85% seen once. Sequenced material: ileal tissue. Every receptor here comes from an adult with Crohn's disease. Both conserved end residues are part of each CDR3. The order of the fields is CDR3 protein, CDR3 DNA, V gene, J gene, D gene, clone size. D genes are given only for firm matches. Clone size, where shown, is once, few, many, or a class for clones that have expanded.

CASSDGSGGHTGELFF,TGTGCCAGCAGTGACGGTAGCGGGGGTCACACCGGGGAGCTGTTTTTT,TRBV6-4,TRBJ2-2,TRBD2,-
CASSLIKGLASEQYF,TGTGCCAGCAGCTTGATCAAGGGCCTGGCGTCCGAGCAGTACTTC,TRBV5-6,TRBJ2-7,-,-
CASSSNEQYF,TGTGCCAGCAGTTCCAACGAGCAGTACTTC,TRBV28,TRBJ2-7,-,-
CAWSKTSGTGPREQYF,TGTGCCTGGAGTAAAACCTCCGGGACAGGTCCAAGGGAGCAGTACTTC,TRBV30,TRBJ2-7,TRBD1,few
CASSLSPGQNIQYF,TGTGCCAGCAGTCTTAGTCCGGGACAAAACATTCAGTACTTC,TRBV2,TRBJ2-4,-,-
CAWRSFGQGNEKLFF,TGTGCCTGGCGCTCCTTCGGACAGGGTAATGAAAAACTGTTTTTT,TRBV30,TRBJ1-4,TRBD1,-
CATSPDESYEQYF,TGCGCCACCAGCCCGGACGAGTCCTACGAGCAGTACTTC,TRBV10-2,TRBJ2-7,-,-
CASSLGQGITNEKLFF,TGTGCCAGCAGCCTCGGACAGGGGATAACTAATGAAAAACTGTTTTTT,TRBV28,TRBJ1-4,TRBD1,-
CASSPPTGGETQYF,TGTGCCAGCAGCCCCCCCACGGGCGGAGAGACCCAGTACTTC,TRBV7-9,TRBJ2-5,-,-
CASSFWGSGNQPQHF,TGTGCCAGCAGCTTTTGGGGAAGTGGCAATCAGCCCCAGCATTTT,TRBV5-6,TRBJ1-5,-,-
CATRPGPANTGELFF,TGTGCCACCCGACCGGGCCCCGCGAACACCGGGGAGCTGTTTTTT,TRBV19,TRBJ2-2,-,few
CASSEDWGPSTEAFF,TGTGCCAGCAGTGAAGATTGGGGGCCGAGCACTGAAGCTTTCTTT,TRBV6-1,TRBJ1-1,-,-
CASSLGGQGTTYNSPLHF,TGTGCCAGCAGCTTAGGAGGTCAGGGGACGACCTATAATTCACCCCTCCACTTT,TRBV11-2,TRBJ1-6,-,-
CASSQDKNRLNYGYTF,TGCGCCAGCAGCCAAGATAAGAACAGACTAAACTATGGCTACACCTTC,TRBV4-1,TRBJ1-2,-,-
CASSDREPGANVLTF,TGTGCCAGCAGCGACAGGGAGCCGGGGGCCAACGTCCTGACTTTC,TRBV6-6,TRBJ2-6,TRBD1,-
CASSLRTLTYNEQFF,TGTGCCAGCAGCTTACGGACACTGACCTACAATGAGCAGTTCTTC,TRBV5-8,TRBJ2-1,-,-
CASSYRLKETQYF,TGTGCCAGCAGCTATAGACTAAAAGAGACCCAGTACTTC,TRBV5-4,TRBJ2-5,-,-
CASRRDRRYTF,TGTGCCAGCAGACGGGACAGGCGCTACACCTTC,TRBV6-5,TRBJ1-2,TRBD1,once
CASSLGAGTDTDTQYF,TGTGCCAGCAGCTTAGGGGCAGGGACTGATACAGATACGCAGTATTTT,TRBV7-9,TRBJ2-3,-,-
CASSLSASGLNEQFF,TGCGCCAGCAGCTTGTCGGCTAGCGGCCTCAATGAGCAGTTCTTC,TRBV5-1,TRBJ2-1,TRBD2,-